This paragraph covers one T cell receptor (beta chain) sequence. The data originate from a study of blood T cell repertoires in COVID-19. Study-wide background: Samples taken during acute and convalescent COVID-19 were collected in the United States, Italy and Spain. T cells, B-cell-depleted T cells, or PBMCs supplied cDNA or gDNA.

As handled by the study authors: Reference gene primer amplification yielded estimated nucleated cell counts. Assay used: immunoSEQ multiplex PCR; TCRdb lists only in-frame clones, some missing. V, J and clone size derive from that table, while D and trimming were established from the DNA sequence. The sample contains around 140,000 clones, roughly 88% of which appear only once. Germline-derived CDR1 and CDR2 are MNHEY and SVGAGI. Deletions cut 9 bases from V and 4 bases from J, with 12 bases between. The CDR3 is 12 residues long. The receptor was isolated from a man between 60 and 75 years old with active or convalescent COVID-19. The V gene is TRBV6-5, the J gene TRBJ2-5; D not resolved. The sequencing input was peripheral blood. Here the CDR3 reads CASEVVRETQYF. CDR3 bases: TGTGCCAGTGAGGTAGTGCGAGAGACCCAGTACTTC.